The present T cell receptor (beta chain) was sequenced within a study of cytomegalovirus exposure and HLA in healthy donors. General study findings and limits: The study reported that TCR beta sequences accurately predicted HLA-A and HLA-B alleles in most subjects. HLA alleles were associated with 17,000 or so TCR beta sequences in a later analysis at 0.05 false discovery rate. A later analysis reportedly identified an Asian-associated ancestry cluster as carrying fewer N-insertions than the roughly 600-donor mean. V- and J-gene trimming of TCR beta was linked (in a later analysis) to a missense DCLRE1C variant.

This clone came up a few times. Antigen unknown. There are 16 residues in the CDR3. Between the trimmed V and J ends, which lost 4 bases and 0 bases, there was a span of 16 bases. Germline loops: CDR1 SGHNT, CDR2 YYREEE (reference sequence). PCR involved 60 Vbeta and 13 Jbeta primers. Profiling relied on immunoSEQ multiplex PCR, and the TCRdb table lists in-frame clones only, not all of them. The data hold about 130,000 clones, with less than 85% observed a single time. Source material: PBMCs. This clonotype was obtained from a female donor in good health and CMV-seronegative. The gene calls are TRBV5-4 and TRBJ1-1; TRBD1 might be the D (5 bases). The CDR3 coding sequence is TGTGCCAGCAGCGACCCCAGGTCAGGGATGAACACTGAAGCTTTCTTT. As protein: CASSDPRSGMNTEAFF.